This T cell receptor beta chain was found in a study of T cells in women clearing cervical HPV infection. Overall study: Controls gave blood once infection was undetectable; cases at lesion identification.

Sequencing used immunoSEQ multiplex PCR; TCRdb keeps in-frame clones, though not all of them. The sample totals tens of thousands of clones. The study, taken as a whole, reports: CIN3+ cases had significantly higher TCR richness than controls; evenness did not differ.

Trimming removed 2 bases from V and 2 bases from J, with 17 bases in between. CDR1 and CDR2 from the germline V gene are GTSNPN and SVGIG (reference sequence). The CDR3 covers 16 residues. Of note for this clone: Antigen: not known. The CDR3 is cut off 3 residues early in the read; its end comes from the germline J gene.

Sequencing was carried out using blood buffy coat. This rearrangement joins TRBV30 to TRBJ2-3; D is perhaps TRBD2 (6 bases). This receptor was obtained from a woman aged 18 to 75 with a cervical HPV16 infection that either progressed to CIN3+ or cleared (not recorded which). The CDR3 DNA, read in part, is TGTGCCTGGAGTCGCGGGTTGGCGGGAAACACAGATACG. Its translation: CAWSRGLAGNTDT. The full CDR3 reads CAWSRGLAGNTDTQYF.